The 11 T cell receptor beta chains below were found in one sample sequenced in a study of T cells expressing NK-cell markers. TCRdb reprocessed the 5' RACE reads, with one entry per CDR3 protein and no DNA. The ten top clones account for 6% to 8%, within a sample of roughly 420,000 distinct CDR3 sequences. Material: blood T cells: a sorted CD56 or NKG2C T cell subset, CD4+ or CD8+ T cells, or bulk PBMC T cells (not recorded which). Receptors were obtained from a woman aged 18 to 75 in good health.

The CDR3 sequence: CASSQDPDYEQYF. The chain combines TRBV4-3 with TRBJ2-7. The CDR3 loop spans 13 amino acids. The germline gives CDR1 LGHNA, CDR2 YSLEER.

The V and J genes are TRBV5-1 and TRBJ2-5. Germline lookup yields CDR1 SGHRS and CDR2 YFSETQ. This CDR3 contains 13 residues. CDR3 region: CASSLGIQETQYF.

The CDR3: CASSRLTVADNEQFF. The chain employs TRBV18 and TRBJ2-1; lacking DNA, the TRBD2 call made by TCRdb goes unchecked. The germline CDR1 and CDR2 sequences are KGHSH and LQKENI. CDR3 length: 15 residues.

This chain links TRBV24-1 with TRBJ2-1; without DNA, the TCRdb call of TRBD1 cannot be checked. Germline V gene lookup returns CDR1 KGHDR and CDR2 SFDVKD. The CDR3 spans 15 residues. CDR3 sequence: CATTTLQGPFNEQFF.

The chain joins TRBV5-1 to TRBJ2-4; the TCRdb call, TRBD2, lacks DNA for checking. This CDR3 is built from 14 residues. Germline V gene data show CDR1 as SGHRS and CDR2 as YFSETQ. The CDR3 here is CASSFLGSRDIQYF. The whole variable domain, remainder taken from reference TRBV5-1 and TRBJ2-4, is KAGVTQTPRYLIKTRGQQVTLSCSPISGHRSVSWYQQTPGQGLQFLFEYFSETQRNKGNFPGRFSGRQFSNSRSEMNVSTLELGDSALYLCASSFLGSRDIQYFGAGTRLSVL.

V and J are TRBV12-3 or TRBV12-4 and TRBJ2-1. The CDR3 is 13 residues long. CDR3 sequence reads: CASSPSGYHEQFF.

This chain connects TRBV6-1 to TRBJ1-1; as DNA is missing, the TRBD1 call by TCRdb cannot be tested. The germline V gene has CDR1 MNHNS and CDR2 SASEGT. The CDR3 loop spans 17 amino acids. CDR3 residues: CASRAPQGLRLNTEAFF.

This chain connects TRBV24-1 to TRBJ2-7; TCRdb designates TRBD1, a call that cannot be tested without DNA. The CDR3 is 13 amino acids. The germline V gene encodes CDR1 KGHDR and CDR2 SFDVKD. The CDR3 here is CATSEGGTGLQYF.

The V gene is TRBV12-3 or TRBV12-4, the J gene TRBJ2-2. CDR3 length: 13 amino acids. The CDR3 loop is CASSRTSTGELFF.

This rearrangement joins TRBV5-1 to TRBJ1-2; the D gene TCRdb calls, TRBD1, cannot be checked with no DNA. From germline, CDR1 is SGHRS and CDR2 YFSETQ. The CDR3 consists of 14 residues. The CDR3 spells CASSGGGGDYGYTF.

This chain connects TRBV7-2 to TRBJ1-5; lacking DNA, the TRBD1 call made by TCRdb goes unchecked. Per the germline V gene, CDR1 is SGHTA and CDR2 is FQGNSA. CDR3 length: 13 amino acids. CDR3: CASTDRVHQPQHF.